The subject of this entry is one T cell receptor (beta chain). The entry originates in a study of blood T cell repertoires in COVID-19. On the study more broadly: Acute-phase and convalescent COVID-19 samples originated in the United States, Italy and Spain. Sources were T cells, B-cell-depleted T cells, or PBMCs; the material itself was cDNA or gDNA.

The CDR3 runs 16 residues. The V gene end was trimmed by 5 bases and the J gene end by 1 base; junction bases not matched to a gene: 5. The germline CDR1 and CDR2 sequences are PRHDT and FYEKMQ (reference sequence). In the authors' methods: Reference gene primer amplification in the assay estimated nucleated cell counts. Assay: immunoSEQ multiplex PCR; the TCRdb copy retains only in-frame clones and omits some. V and J calls and clone size are given by that table; D and trimming were obtained from the DNA. The data contain 14,000 or so clones, roughly 88% of them seen just once; the ten biggest clones take up 8.1%.

The receptor's source is a human donor in a cohort sampled during active COVID-19. The material sequenced was peripheral blood. The J gene is TRBJ2-1, the V gene TRBV13; 10 bases are shared with TRBD2. Written as DNA, the CDR3 is TGTGCCAGCAGCCTACCGACTAGCGGGTCCTACAATGAGCAGTTCTTC. Translating gives CASSLPTSGSYNEQFF.